Listed below are T cell receptor beta chains from one sample, sequenced in a study of T cell responses to AZD1222 COVID-19 vaccine. Sequencing used immunoSEQ multiplex PCR; TCRdb keeps in-frame clones, though not all of them. The table lists roughly 160,000 clones, roughly 94% of them singletons. Specimen: peripheral blood, collected on day 0 of AZD1222 vaccination. These receptors all stem from an adult in good health. CDR3s include the opening cysteine and the closing phenylalanine or tryptophan.

j_call | v_call | cdr3_aa
TRBJ2-1 | TRBV7-2 | CASSLSSGSSYNEQFF
TRBJ1-1 | TRBV5-1 | CASSLVRESTEAFF
TRBJ1-6 | TRBV6-5 | CASRGQGTGSPLHF
TRBJ2-3 | TRBV19 | CATSGGTQYF
TRBJ2-6 | TRBV14 | CATSAGTSGSGANVLTF
TRBJ1-5 | TRBV6-5 | CASKTGNDQPQHF
TRBJ2-7 | TRBV19 | CASSSDSWEQYF
TRBJ2-7 | TRBV5-6 | CASSLGQGVGEQYF
TRBJ1-4 | TRBV29-1 | CSAREEKLFF
TRBJ2-7 | TRBV5-5 | CASSRTQSYEQYF
TRBJ2-7 | TRBV24-1 | CASTLRDRQAAYEQYF
TRBJ2-2 | TRBV5-1 | CASSLVPGGHTGELFF